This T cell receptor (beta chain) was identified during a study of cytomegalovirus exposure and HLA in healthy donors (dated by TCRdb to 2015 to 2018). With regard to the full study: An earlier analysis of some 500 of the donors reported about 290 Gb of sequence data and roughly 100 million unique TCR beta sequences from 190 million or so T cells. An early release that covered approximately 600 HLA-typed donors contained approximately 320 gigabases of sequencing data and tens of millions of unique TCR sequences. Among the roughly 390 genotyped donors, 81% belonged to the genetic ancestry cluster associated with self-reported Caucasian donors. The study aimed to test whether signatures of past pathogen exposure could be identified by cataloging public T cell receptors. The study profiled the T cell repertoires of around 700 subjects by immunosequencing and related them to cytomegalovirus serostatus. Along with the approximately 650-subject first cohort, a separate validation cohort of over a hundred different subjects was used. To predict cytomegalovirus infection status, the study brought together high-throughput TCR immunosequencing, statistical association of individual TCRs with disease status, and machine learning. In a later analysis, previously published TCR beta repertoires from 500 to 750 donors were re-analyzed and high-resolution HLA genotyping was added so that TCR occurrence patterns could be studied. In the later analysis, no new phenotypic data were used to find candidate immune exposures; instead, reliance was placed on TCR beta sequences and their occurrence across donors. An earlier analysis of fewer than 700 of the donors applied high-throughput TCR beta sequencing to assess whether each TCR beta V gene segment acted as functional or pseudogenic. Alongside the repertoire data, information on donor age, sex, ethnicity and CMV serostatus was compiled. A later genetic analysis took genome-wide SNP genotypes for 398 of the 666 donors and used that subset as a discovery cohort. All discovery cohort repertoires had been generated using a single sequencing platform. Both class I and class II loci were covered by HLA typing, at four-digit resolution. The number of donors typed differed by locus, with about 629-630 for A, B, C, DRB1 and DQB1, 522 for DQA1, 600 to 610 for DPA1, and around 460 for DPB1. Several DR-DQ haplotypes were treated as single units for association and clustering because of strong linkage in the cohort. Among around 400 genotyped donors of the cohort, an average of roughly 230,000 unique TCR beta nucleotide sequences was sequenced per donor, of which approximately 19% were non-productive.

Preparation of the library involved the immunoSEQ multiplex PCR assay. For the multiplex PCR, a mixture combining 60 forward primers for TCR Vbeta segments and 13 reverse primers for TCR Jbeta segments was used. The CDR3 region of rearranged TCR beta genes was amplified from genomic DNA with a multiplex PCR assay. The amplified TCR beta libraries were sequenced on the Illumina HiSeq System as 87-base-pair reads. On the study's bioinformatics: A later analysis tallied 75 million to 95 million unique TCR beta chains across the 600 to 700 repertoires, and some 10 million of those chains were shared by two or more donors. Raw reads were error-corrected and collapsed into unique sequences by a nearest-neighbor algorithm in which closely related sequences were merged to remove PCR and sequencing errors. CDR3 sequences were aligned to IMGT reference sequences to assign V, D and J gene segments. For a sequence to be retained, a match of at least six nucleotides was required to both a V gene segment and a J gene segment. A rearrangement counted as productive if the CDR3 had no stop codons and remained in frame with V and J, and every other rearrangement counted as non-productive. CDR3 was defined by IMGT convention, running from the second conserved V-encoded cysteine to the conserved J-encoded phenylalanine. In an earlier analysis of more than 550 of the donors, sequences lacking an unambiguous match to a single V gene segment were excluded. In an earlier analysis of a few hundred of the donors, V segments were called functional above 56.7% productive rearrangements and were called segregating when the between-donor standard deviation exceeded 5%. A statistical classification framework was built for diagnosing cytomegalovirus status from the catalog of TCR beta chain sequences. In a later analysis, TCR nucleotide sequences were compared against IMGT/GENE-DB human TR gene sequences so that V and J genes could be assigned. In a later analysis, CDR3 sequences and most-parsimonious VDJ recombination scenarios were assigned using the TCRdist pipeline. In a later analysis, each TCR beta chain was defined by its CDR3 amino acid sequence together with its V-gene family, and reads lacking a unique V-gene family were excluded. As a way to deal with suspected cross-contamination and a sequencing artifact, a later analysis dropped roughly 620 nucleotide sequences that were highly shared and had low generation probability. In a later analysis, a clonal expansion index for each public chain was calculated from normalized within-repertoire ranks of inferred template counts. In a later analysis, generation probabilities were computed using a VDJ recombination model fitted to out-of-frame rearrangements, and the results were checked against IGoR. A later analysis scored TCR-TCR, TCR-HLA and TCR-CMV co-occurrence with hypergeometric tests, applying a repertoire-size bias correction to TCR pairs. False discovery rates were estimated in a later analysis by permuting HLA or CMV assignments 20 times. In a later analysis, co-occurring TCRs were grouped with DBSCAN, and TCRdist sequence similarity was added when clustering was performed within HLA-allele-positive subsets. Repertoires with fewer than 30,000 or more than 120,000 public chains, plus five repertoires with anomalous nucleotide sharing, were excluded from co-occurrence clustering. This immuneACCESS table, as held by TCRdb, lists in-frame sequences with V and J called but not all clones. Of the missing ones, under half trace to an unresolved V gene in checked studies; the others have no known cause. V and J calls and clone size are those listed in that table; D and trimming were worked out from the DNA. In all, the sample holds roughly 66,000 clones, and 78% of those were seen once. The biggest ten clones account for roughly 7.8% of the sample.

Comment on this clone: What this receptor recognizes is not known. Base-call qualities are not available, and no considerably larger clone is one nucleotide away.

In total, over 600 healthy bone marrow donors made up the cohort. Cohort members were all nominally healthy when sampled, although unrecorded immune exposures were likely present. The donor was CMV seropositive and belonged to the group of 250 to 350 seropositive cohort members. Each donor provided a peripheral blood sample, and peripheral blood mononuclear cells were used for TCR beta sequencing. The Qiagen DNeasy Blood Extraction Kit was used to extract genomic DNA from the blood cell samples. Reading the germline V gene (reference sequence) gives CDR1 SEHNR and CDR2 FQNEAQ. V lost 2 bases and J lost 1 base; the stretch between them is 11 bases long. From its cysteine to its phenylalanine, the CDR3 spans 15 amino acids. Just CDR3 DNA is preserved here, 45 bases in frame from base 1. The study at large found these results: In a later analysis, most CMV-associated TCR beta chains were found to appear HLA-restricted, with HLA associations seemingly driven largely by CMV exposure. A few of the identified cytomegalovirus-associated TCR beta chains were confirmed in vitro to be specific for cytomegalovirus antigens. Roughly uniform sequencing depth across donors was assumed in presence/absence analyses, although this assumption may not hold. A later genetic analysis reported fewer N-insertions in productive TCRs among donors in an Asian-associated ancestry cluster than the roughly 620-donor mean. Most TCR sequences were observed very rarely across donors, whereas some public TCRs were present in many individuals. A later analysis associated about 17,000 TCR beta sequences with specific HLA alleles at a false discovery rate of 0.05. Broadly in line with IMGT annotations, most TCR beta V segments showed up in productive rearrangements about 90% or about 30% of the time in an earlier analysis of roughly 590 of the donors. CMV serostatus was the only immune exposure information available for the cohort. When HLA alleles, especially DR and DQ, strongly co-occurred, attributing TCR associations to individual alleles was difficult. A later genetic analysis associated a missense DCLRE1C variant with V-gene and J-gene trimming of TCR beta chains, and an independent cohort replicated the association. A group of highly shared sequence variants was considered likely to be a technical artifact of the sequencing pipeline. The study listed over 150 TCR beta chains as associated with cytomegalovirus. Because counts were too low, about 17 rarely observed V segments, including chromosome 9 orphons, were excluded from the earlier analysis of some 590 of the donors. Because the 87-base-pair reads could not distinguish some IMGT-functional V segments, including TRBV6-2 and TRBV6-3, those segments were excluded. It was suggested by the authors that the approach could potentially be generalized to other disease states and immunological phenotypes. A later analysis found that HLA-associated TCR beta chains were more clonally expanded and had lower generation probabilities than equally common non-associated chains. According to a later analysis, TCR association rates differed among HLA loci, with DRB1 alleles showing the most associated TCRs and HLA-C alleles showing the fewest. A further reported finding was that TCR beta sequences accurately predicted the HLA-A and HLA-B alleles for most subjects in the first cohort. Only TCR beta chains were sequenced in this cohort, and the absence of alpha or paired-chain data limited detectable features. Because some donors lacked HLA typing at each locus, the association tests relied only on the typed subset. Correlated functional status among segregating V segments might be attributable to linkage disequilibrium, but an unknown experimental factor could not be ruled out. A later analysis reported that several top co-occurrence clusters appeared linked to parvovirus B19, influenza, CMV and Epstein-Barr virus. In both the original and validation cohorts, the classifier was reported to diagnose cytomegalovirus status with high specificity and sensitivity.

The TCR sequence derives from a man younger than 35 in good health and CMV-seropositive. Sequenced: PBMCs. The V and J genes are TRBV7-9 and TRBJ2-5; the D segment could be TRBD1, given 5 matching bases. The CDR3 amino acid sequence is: CASSLSWTFQETQYF. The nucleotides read TGTGCCAGCAGCTTATCTTGGACATTCCAAGAGACCCAGTACTTC.